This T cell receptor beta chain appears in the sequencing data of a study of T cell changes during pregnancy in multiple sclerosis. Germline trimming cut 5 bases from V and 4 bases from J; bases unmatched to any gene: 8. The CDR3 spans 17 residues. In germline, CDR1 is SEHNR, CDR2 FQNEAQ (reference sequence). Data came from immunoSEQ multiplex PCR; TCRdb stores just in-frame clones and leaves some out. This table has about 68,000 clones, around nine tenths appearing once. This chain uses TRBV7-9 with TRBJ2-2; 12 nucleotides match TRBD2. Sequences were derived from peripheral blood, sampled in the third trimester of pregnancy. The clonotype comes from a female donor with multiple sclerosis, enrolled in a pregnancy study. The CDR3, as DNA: TGTGCCAGCAGCACCCGTTGGACTAGCGGGATCACCGGGGAGCTGTTTTTT. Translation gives CASSTRWTSGITGELFF.